This T cell receptor beta chain was recorded in a study of blood T cell repertoires in COVID-19. Study in general: Whether acute or convalescent, the COVID-19 samples came from the United States, Italy and Spain. Sources were T cells, B-cell-depleted T cells, or PBMCs; the material itself was cDNA or gDNA.

CDR3 length equals 14 residues. Trimming took 7 bases from V and 3 from J, leaving 14 bases between them. CDR1 and CDR2 (germline): MNHEY, SVGAGI. The authors' processing: Reference gene primer amplification yielded estimated nucleated cell counts. Only in-frame clones appear in the TCRdb table, and some are missing; sequencing was by immunoSEQ multiplex PCR. D and trimming were read from the DNA, whereas the V and J calls and clone size are those reported in that table. Of about 100,000 clones in the sample, 89% were seen once. The receptor was derived from a man aged 35-49 years with active or convalescent COVID-19. V usage is TRBV6-5 and J usage is TRBJ2-3, with a weak D call TRBD2 (5 bases). Sequenced sample: peripheral blood. This CDR3 reads CASTFPGNTDTQYF. The CDR3, as DNA: TGTGCCAGCACCTTTCCCGGGAATACAGATACGCAGTATTTT.